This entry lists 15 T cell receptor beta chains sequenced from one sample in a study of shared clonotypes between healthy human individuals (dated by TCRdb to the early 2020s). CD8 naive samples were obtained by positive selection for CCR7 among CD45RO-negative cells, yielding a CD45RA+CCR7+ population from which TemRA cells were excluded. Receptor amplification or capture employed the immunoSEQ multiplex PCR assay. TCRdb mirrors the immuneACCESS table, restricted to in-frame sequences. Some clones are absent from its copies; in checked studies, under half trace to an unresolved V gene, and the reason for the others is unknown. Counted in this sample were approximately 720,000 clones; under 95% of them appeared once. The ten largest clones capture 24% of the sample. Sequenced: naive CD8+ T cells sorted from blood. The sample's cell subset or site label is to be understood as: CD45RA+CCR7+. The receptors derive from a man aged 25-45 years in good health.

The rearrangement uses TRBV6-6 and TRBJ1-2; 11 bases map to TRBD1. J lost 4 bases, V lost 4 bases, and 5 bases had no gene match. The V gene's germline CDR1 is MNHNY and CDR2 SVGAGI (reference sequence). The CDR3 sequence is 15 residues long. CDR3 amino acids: CASSFRTGGGYGYTF. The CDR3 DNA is TGTGCCAGCAGTTTCCGGACAGGGGGCGGCTATGGCTACACCTTC.

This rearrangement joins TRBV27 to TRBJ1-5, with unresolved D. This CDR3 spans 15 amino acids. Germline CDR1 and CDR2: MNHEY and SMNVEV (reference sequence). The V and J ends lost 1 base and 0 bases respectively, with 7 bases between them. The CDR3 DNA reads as TGTGCCAGCAGTTTATACCCAAATAGCAATCAGCCCCAGCATTTT. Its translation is CASSLYPNSNQPQHF.

CDR3 DNA sequence: TGTGCCAGCAGTTCCTTTGAGGGAGCGGGAGTACGCACCGGGGAGCTGTTTTTT. Protein sequence: CASSSFEGAGVRTGELFF. The chain links TRBV5-4 to TRBJ2-2, with TRBD2 identical over 8 bases. Germline CDR1 reads SGHNT; CDR2 reads YYREEE (reference sequence). V dropped 5 bases and J dropped 4; count of bases not matched to a gene: 16. This CDR3 is 18 amino acids long.

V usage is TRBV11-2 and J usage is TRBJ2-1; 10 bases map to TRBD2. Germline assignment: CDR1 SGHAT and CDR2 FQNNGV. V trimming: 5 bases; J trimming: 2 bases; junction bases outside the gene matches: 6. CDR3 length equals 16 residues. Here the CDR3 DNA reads TGTGCCAGCAGCAACGGACTAGCGGAGACCTACAATGAGCAGTTCTTC. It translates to CASSNGLAETYNEQFF.

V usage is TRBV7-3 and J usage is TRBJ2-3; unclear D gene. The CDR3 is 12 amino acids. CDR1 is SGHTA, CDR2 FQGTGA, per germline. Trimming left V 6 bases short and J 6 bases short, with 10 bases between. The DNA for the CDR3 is TGTGCCAGCAGTACGATTTCGGATACGCAGTATTTT. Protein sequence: CASSTISDTQYF.

The DNA of the CDR3 is TGTGCCAGCAGCTTAGGGGGACAGGGCGTTTCCTACAATGAGCAGTTCTTC. It yields the protein CASSLGGQGVSYNEQFF. The rearrangement uses TRBV5-4 and TRBJ2-1; TRBD1 matches 9 bases. V shed 2 bases and J 1 base; nucleotides not matched to a gene: 7. Per the germline V gene, CDR1 is SGHNT and CDR2 is YYREEE (reference sequence). The CDR3 runs 17 residues.

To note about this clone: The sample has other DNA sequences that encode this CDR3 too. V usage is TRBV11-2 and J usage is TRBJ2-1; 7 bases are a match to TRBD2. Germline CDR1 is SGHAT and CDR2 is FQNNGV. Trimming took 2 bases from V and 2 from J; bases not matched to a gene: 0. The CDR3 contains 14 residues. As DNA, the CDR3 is TGTGCCAGCAGCTTACTAGCGGCCTACAATGAGCAGTTCTTC. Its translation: CASSLLAAYNEQFF.

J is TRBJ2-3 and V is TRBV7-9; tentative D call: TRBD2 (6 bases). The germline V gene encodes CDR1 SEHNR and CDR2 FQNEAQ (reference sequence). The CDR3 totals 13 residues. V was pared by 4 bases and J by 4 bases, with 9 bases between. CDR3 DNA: TGTGCCAGCAGCTCGGGGGTCTCAGATACGCAGTATTTT. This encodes CASSSGVSDTQYF.

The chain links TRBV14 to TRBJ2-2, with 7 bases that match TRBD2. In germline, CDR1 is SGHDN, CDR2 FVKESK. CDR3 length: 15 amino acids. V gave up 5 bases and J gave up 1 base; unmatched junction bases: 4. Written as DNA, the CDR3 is TGTGCCAGCAGCGACACTAGCGAGAACACCGGGGAGCTGTTTTTT. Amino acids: CASSDTSENTGELFF.

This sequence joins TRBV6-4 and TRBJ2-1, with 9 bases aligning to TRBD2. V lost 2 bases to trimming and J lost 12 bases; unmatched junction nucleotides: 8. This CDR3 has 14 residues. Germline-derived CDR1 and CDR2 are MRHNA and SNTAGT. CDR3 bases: TGTGCCAGCAGTGACCCAGGGACTAGCCCAGTGCAGTTCTTC. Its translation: CASSDPGTSPVQFF.

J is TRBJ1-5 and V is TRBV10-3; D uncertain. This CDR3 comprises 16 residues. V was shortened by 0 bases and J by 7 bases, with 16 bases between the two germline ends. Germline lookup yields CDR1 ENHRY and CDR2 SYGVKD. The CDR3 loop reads CAISESNPRADQPQHF. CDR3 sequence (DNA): TGTGCCATCAGTGAGTCGAACCCACGGGCGGACCAGCCCCAGCATTTT.

CDR3: CASSLAGGADEQYF. CDR3 nucleotide sequence: TGTGCCAGCAGCTTAGCGGGTGGGGCTGACGAGCAGTACTTC. The chain employs TRBV7-6 and TRBJ2-7; maybe TRBD1 (5 bases). CDR1 is SGHVS and CDR2 is FNYEAQ in the germline V gene. V lost 0 bases and J lost 5, with 11 bases in between. This CDR3 has 14 amino acids.

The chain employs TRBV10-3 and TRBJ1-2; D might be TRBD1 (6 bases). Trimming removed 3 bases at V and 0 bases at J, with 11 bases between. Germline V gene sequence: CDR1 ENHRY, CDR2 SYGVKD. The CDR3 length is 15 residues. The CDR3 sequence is CAISDSDRPNYGYTF. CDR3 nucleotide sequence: TGTGCCATCAGTGACTCCGACAGGCCTAACTATGGCTACACCTTC.

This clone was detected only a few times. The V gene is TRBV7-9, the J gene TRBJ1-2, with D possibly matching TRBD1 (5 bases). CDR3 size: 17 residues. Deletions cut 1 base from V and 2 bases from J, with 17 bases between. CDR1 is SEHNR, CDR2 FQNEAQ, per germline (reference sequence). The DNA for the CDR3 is TGTGCCAGCAGCTTAGAATGGGGGGAACAGCTCAACTATGGCTACACCTTC. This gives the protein CASSLEWGEQLNYGYTF.

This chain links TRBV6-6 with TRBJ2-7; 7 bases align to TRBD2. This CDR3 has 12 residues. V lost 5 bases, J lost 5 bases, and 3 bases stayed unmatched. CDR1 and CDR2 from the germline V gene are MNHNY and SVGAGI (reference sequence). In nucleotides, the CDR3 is TGTGCCAGCAGTGGGGGGGATGACGAGCAGTACTTC. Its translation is CASSGGDDEQYF.